Shown below are 10 T cell receptor beta chains from a single sample sequenced in a study of shared clonotypes between healthy human individuals. Some clones are missing from TCRdb's copy, which holds only in-frame ones; the method was immunoSEQ multiplex PCR. The sample includes 400,000 to 600,000 clones, more than 95% seen only once; the top ten take nearly 0.065%. Sequenced sample: naive CD4+ T cells sorted from blood. Documented subset: CD45RA+ positively selected. The origin of the receptors is a woman younger than 45 in good health.

This sequence joins TRBV27 and TRBJ1-1, with TRBD1 as a possible D gene (6 bases). Trimming left V 7 bases short and J 1 base short, with 13 bases between. This CDR3 contains 14 residues. Germline V gene data show CDR1 as MNHEY and CDR2 as SMNVEV (reference sequence). CDR3 residues: CASTGGQKNTEAFF. CDR3 DNA sequence: TGTGCCAGCACCGGCGGACAGAAGAACACTGAAGCTTTCTTT.

The V gene is TRBV5-5, the J gene TRBJ2-3; D assignment may be TRBD1 or TRBD2 (5 bases each). With 1 base removed from V and 0 bases from J, the gap between germline ends came to 9 bases. The germline V gene has CDR1 SGHKS and CDR2 YYEKEE (reference sequence). The CDR3 extends over 15 amino acids. CDR3 sequence: CASSLRGASTDTQYF. DNA of the CDR3: TGTGCCAGCAGCTTGAGAGGGGCTAGCACAGATACGCAGTATTTT.

The V gene is TRBV5-1, the J gene TRBJ2-5; D uncertain. CDR3 size: 15 residues. Trimming removed 4 bases from V and 3 bases from J, with 16 bases in between. Germline V lookup: CDR1 SGHRS, CDR2 YFSETQ. CDR3 in amino acids: CASSRVSGLEETQYF. The CDR3 DNA follows: TGCGCCAGCAGCCGGGTATCCGGGCTCGAAGAGACCCAGTACTTC.

The rearrangement uses TRBV7-3 and TRBJ2-6, with unresolved D. The length of the CDR3 is 15 residues. V shed 3 bases and J shed 1 base, with 7 bases lying between them. CDR1 is SGHTA and CDR2 is FQGTGA in the germline V gene. CDR3 DNA sequence: TGTGCCAGCAGCTTTCGTGGTTCTGGGGCCAACGTCCTGACTTTC. Translating it yields CASSFRGSGANVLTF. Full variable domain (outside the CDR3, taken from reference TRBV7-3 and TRBJ2-6): GAGVSQTPSNKVTEKGKYVELRCDPISGHTALYWYRQSLGQGPEFLIYFQGTGAADDSGLPNDRFFAVRPEGSVSTLKIQRTERGDSAVYLCASSFRGSGANVLTFGAGSRLTVL.

The rearrangement joins TRBV7-9 to TRBJ1-1, with TRBD1 matching over 7 bases. Germline V gene data show CDR1 as SEHNR and CDR2 as FQNEAQ (reference sequence). The CDR3 has 16 amino acids. With V trimmed by 5 bases and J by 4 bases, 13 bases remained unmatched. The CDR3 DNA is TGTGCCAGCAGCCGGGACAGCCCGGGGGTGGGCACTGAAGCTTTCTTT. It is translated as CASSRDSPGVGTEAFF.

The chain combines TRBV28 with TRBJ2-1, with a possible D match to TRBD1 (5 bases). V was cut by 5 bases and J by 8 bases, with 16 bases left in between. Germline assignment: CDR1 MDHEN and CDR2 SYDVKM. This CDR3 contains 14 residues. The CDR3 loop reads CASSQSHQGYEQFF. For the CDR3, the DNA is TGTGCCAGCAGTCAATCCCACCAGGGTTATGAGCAGTTCTTC.

The rearrangement joins TRBV19 to TRBJ2-3; 11 bases fit TRBD2. The germline V gene has CDR1 LNHDA and CDR2 SQIVND (reference sequence). This CDR3 contains 14 residues. The trim removed 9 bases at V and 2 bases at J, leaving 4 bases unmatched. The CDR3 DNA follows: TGTGCCAGCCGGACTAGCGGGTACACAGATACGCAGTATTTT. Translating it yields CASRTSGYTDTQYF.

This clone was seen only a few times. The chain uses TRBV4-1 and TRBJ1-5; D gene unclear. From germline, CDR1 is MGHRA and CDR2 YSYEKL. Trimming pared 1 base from V and 5 bases from J, leaving 12 bases between. The CDR3 length is 15 residues. The CDR3 nucleotides are TGCGCCAGCAGCCAAGGGAATCCCACCGATCAGCCCCAGCATTTT. Amino acid sequence: CASSQGNPTDQPQHF.

This rearrangement joins TRBV28 to TRBJ1-4; D is ambiguous. Between the trimmed V and J ends, which lost 3 bases and 11 bases, there was a span of 16 bases. This CDR3 contains 14 residues. CDR1 and CDR2 (germline): MDHEN, SYDVKM. CDR3 bases: TGTGCCAGCAGTTTTGGACCGACGAGACGCAAACTGTTTTTT. Translated: CASSFGPTRRKLFF.

The chain combines TRBV18 with TRBJ1-1; 10 nucleotides agree with TRBD1. The CDR3 loop spans 16 amino acids. With V trimmed by 6 bases and J by 5 bases, 12 bases remained unmatched. In germline, CDR1 is KGHSH, CDR2 LQKENI. The chain's CDR3 is CASSRLSGQGETEAFF. CDR3 in DNA: TGTGCCAGCTCTCGCCTCTCCGGACAGGGGGAAACTGAAGCTTTCTTT.